The following is a TCR beta chain sequence with its context. cDNA came from roughly 0.47 to 1 ug RNA primed by random hexamers. A multiplex approach, immunoSEQ multiplex PCR, amplified TCR beta CDR3 across 54 Vbeta and 13 Jbeta. TCRdb ran MiXCR on the immunoSEQ multiplex PCR reads and lists one entry per CDR3 protein. The table shows 180,000 or so distinct CDR3 sequences, with around 94% occurring only once. The sample originates from a study of CD8 T cells in Susac syndrome. Per germline, CDR1 KGHDR and CDR2 SFDVKD. The CDR3 is 11 residues long. V was cut by 4 bases and J by 7 bases, with 6 bases left in between.

The sample comprised CD4+ T cells from PBMCs. The sequence was collected from a human donor in good health. This sequence joins TRBV24-1 and TRBJ2-5; D gene unclear. The DNA of the CDR3 is TGTGCCACCAGTGAGTCTAGGACCCAGTACTTC. Protein product: CATSESRTQYF.